The 2 T cell receptor beta chains given below trace back to one sample, sequenced in a study of CD8+CD57+ T cells in acquired aplastic anemia. In patients chosen for sequencing, flow cytometry had shown CD8+CD57+ cell expansion. TCR beta VDJ and CDR3 were profiled, and genomic DNA was the template. MiXCR, applied by TCRdb to the reads, yields one record per CDR3 protein. The data contain 150,000 to 200,000 distinct CDR3 sequences, around 50% of them singletons. Sequences were obtained from sorted CD4+, CD8+, or CD8+CD57+ T cells (not recorded which) from PBMCs. The receptors were gathered from a human donor with aplastic anemia.

This clonotype was counted ten times or more. This sequence joins TRBV5-6 and TRBJ1-6, with TRBD1 matching 9 bases. CDR1 is SGHDT, CDR2 YYEEEE, per germline. V was clipped by 4 bases and J by 9 bases; unmatched bases: 5. The CDR3 is 14 amino acids. The CDR3 spells CASSGTGGVSPLHF. DNA of the CDR3: TGTGCCAGCAGCGGTACAGGGGGCGTTTCACCCCTCCACTTT.

V gene TRBV18 combines with J gene TRBJ2-1, with D hard to call. Trimming removed 0 bases at V and 0 bases at J, with 6 bases between. Per germline, CDR1 KGHSH and CDR2 LQKENI. This CDR3 spans 15 amino acids. The DNA for the CDR3 is TGTGCCAGCTCACCACCGATGAGCTCCTACAATGAGCAGTTCTTC. Protein: CASSPPMSSYNEQFF.